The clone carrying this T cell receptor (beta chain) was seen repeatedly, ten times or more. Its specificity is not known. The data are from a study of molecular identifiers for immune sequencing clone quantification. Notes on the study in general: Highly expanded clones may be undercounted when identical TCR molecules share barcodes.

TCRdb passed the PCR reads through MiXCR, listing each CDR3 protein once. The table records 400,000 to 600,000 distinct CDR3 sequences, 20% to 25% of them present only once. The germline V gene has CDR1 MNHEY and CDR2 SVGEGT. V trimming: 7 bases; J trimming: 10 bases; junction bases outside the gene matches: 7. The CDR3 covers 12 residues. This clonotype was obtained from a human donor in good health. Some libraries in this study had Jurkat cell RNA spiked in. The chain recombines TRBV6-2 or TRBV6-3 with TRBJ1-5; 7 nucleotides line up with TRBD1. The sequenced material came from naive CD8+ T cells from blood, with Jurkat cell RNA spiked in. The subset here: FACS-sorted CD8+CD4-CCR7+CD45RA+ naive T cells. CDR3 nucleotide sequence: TGTGCCAGCAAAACCGGGGACAGCCCCCAGCATTTT. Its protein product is CASKTGDSPQHF.